These T cell receptor beta chains were read from a single sample in a study of blood T cell repertoires in COVID-19. Repertoires were generated with immunoSEQ multiplex PCR, while TCRdb's copy carries only in-frame clones and drops some. In the table there are more than 150,000 clones, approximately 80% of which are singletons. The sample consisted of peripheral blood. The receptors derive from a woman older than 75 with COVID-19, enrolled during active disease. CDR3s include the opening cysteine and the closing phenylalanine or tryptophan. Each record gives: clone size, D gene, J gene, V gene, CDR3 DNA, CDR3 protein. D genes are given only for firm matches. The listing skips clone size in some rows; elsewhere it reads once, few, many or a size class.

.	TRBD1	TRBJ1-1	TRBV28	TGTGCCAGCAGTGTGGGGACAGATTACACTGAAGCTTTCTTT	CASSVGTDYTEAFF
.	.	TRBJ2-3	TRBV24-1	TGTGCCACCAGTGATTTGGCTAGCCGTGGGCAGTATTTT	CATSDLASRGQYF
.	TRBD1	TRBJ1-2	TRBV7-2	TGTGCCAGCAGCCCGGGACAGGGGAGTCCGGGGGGGGGCTACACCTTC	CASSPGQGSPGGGYTF
.	.	TRBJ2-2	TRBV29-1	TGCAGCGCTCGTCCGGGAGCCACCGGGGAGCTGTTTTTT	CSARPGATGELFF
many	TRBD1	TRBJ2-1	TRBV5-6	TGTGCCAGCAGCCTTTACGGGACAGAGGAGTACAATGAGCAGTTCTTC	CASSLYGTEEYNEQFF
.	.	TRBJ2-7	TRBV5-5	TGTGCCAGCAGCTTGGGGGGCCAAGCCTACGAGCAGTACTTC	CASSLGGQAYEQYF
.	TRBD1	TRBJ2-7	TRBV28	TGTGCCAGCAGTTTGAACAGGGGGTACGAGCAGTACTTC	CASSLNRGYEQYF
.	TRBD1	TRBJ1-6	TRBV19	TGTGCCGCCTCGACAGGGGCCAGAGGGGATTCACCCCTCCACTTT	CAASTGARGDSPLHF
.	TRBD1	TRBJ1-2	TRBV2	TGTGCCAGTCGGGACAGGACAGGTGACTATGGCTACACCTTC	CASRDRTGDYGYTF
.	TRBD1	TRBJ2-1	TRBV7-6	TGTGCCAGCAGCATCAGTCCGACAGGGGCCCTTAGCAATGAGCAGTTCTTC	CASSISPTGALSNEQFF
few	TRBD2	TRBJ2-1	TRBV28	TGTGCCAGCAGTTTAGGGCGGGGGTACAATGAGCAGTTCTTC	CASSLGRGYNEQFF
.	.	TRBJ2-1	TRBV7-8	TGTGCCAGCAGCCATACTGGGAGTGAGCAGTTCTTC	CASSHTGSEQFF
.	TRBD1	TRBJ1-2	TRBV28	TGTGCCAGCAGTTTATTTAGGGGGCCGGCCGGTTACACCTTC	CASSLFRGPAGYTF
.	.	TRBJ1-4	TRBV15	TGTGCCACCAGCAGAGATCGTGTAGCAACTAATGAAAAACTGTTTTTT	CATSRDRVATNEKLFF
.	TRBD1	TRBJ1-2	TRBV9	TGTGCCAGCAGCGCCCGGACAGGGTCTAACTATGGCTACACCTTC	CASSARTGSNYGYTF
.	.	TRBJ1-2	TRBV2	TGTGCCAGCAGTGAATTGCGGAGCGGGTATGGCTACACCTTC	CASSELRSGYGYTF
.	.	TRBJ1-3	TRBV19	TGTGCCAGTACCGAACAGGCTCTCTCTGGAAACACCATATATTTT	CASTEQALSGNTIYF
.	.	TRBJ1-3	TRBV11-3	TGTGCCAGCAGCTCCCGGACAGCAACTGGAAACACCATATATTTT	CASSSRTATGNTIYF
.	.	TRBJ2-1	TRBV20-1	TGCAGTGCGTCAAACTTCAATGAGCAGTTCTTC	CSASNFNEQFF
.	.	TRBJ2-2	TRBV27	TGTGCCAGCAGTCTCTCCGGGGAGCTGTTTTTT	CASSLSGELFF
.	TRBD1	TRBJ2-5	TRBV28	TGTGCCAGCCACTCTAAGACAGGGATAGTAACCCAGTACTTC	CASHSKTGIVTQYF
.	TRBD2	TRBJ2-1	TRBV28	TGTGCCACCGGGGCGTTAGCGGGAAGCAATGAGCAGTTCTTC	CATGALAGSNEQFF
many	.	TRBJ1-1	TRBV19	TGTGCCAGTAGTATAGGAGGGAGTGAGAACACTGAAGCTTTCTTT	CASSIGGSENTEAFF
.	TRBD2	TRBJ2-3	TRBV15	TGTGCCACCAGCAGTATAGCGGGAGGGCTCACAGATACGCAGTATTTT	CATSSIAGGLTDTQYF
.	TRBD1	TRBJ2-7	TRBV6-5	TGTGCCAGCAGCCCCCGGGGACAGTACGAGCAGTACTTC	CASSPRGQYEQYF
.	TRBD2	TRBJ2-7	TRBV4-1	TGCGCCAGCAGCCAAGACGGCGGCGGGGGGGCGGGGGAGCAGTACTTC	CASSQDGGGGAGEQYF
.	TRBD1	TRBJ1-1	TRBV27	TGTGCCAGCAGTTTAAGGGGACAGGGGTCGGAAGCTTTCTTT	CASSLRGQGSEAFF
.	.	TRBJ2-3	TRBV3-1/TRBV3-2	TGTGCCAGCAGCCCCCCGGGACTCAGTTTCACAGATACGCAGTATTTT	CASSPPGLSFTDTQYF
.	.	TRBJ1-6	TRBV5-1	TGCGCCAGCAGCTTCGTAGGACACCATAATTCACCCCTCCACTTT	CASSFVGHHNSPLHF
few	.	TRBJ2-7	TRBV25-1	TGTGCCAGCAGTTTCCAGGGAACCTACGAGCAGTACTTC	CASSFQGTYEQYF
.	TRBD1	TRBJ1-1	TRBV18	TGTGCCAGCTCACCCTCCACGCCGGGACAGGGTAAAATGGGTGAAGCTTTCTTT	CASSPSTPGQGKMGEAFF
once	.	TRBJ1-5	TRBV28	TGTGCCAGCAGTTTAACGGGGGAGGGCCAGCCCCAGCATTTT	CASSLTGEGQPQHF
.	.	TRBJ2-7	TRBV2	TGTGCCAGCAGTGAAGCGACAGTTTATCCCTACGAGCAGTACTTC	CASSEATVYPYEQYF
.	TRBD1	TRBJ2-6	TRBV9	TGTGCCAGCAGCCACACGACAGGGACCGGGGCCAACGTCCTGACTTTC	CASSHTTGTGANVLTF
.	TRBD2	TRBJ2-1	TRBV9	TGTGCCAGCAGCGCGGGACTAGCGGGGGGCTCCTACAATGAGCAGTTCTTC	CASSAGLAGGSYNEQFF
.	.	TRBJ2-1	TRBV7-7	TGTGCTAGCAGCTTAATACGGGGAGTAGGGCCAGACAATGAGCAGTTCTTC	CASSLIRGVGPDNEQFF
few	.	TRBJ2-7	TRBV7-8	TGTGCCAGCAGCTTCGCAACAGGGGGGGTCAACGAGCAGTACTTC	CASSFATGGVNEQYF
few	TRBD1	TRBJ1-6	TRBV7-9	TGTGCCAGCAGGCCTACAGGGGCCATAGGGTATAATTCACCCCTCCACTTT	CASRPTGAIGYNSPLHF
.	.	TRBJ2-7	TRBV28	TGTGCCAGCAGTTTAACGGCCTACGAGCAGTACTTC	CASSLTAYEQYF
.	.	TRBJ2-2	TRBV7-3	TGTGCCAGCAGCTTAAGTGGGGGGATGACCGGGGAGCTGTTTTTT	CASSLSGGMTGELFF
.	.	TRBJ1-1	TRBV5-5	TGTGCCAGCAGCCGGCAGGCCCGACCGAACACTGAAGCTTTCTTT	CASSRQARPNTEAFF
.	TRBD2	TRBJ2-1	TRBV9	TGTGCCAGCAGCGTAGCGGGAGGGGTCAATGAGCAGTTCTTC	CASSVAGGVNEQFF
.	.	TRBJ2-7	TRBV10-3	TGTGCCATCAGTGAGCCAACCCGGGGGTCCCCTACCTACGAGCAGTACTTC	CAISEPTRGSPTYEQYF
.	TRBD1	TRBJ1-1	TRBV23-1	TGCGCCAGCAGTCAATCGATCCGGGACAGCAAATCTGAAGCTTTCTTT	CASSQSIRDSKSEAFF
.	TRBD1	TRBJ2-7	TRBV4-3	TGCGCCAGCAGCCACCACAGGGGTTACGAGCAGTACTTC	CASSHHRGYEQYF